This TCR beta chain came from a study of T cells in Graves' hyperthyroidism and ophthalmopathy. On the study more broadly: Peripheral blood sampling occurred at initial diagnosis, before any treatment. Study-wide findings and caveats: Most clonotypes expanded in thyroid above 0.001 were likewise present in blood.

Reasons for excluding patients were uncontrolled infection, other autoimmune disease, pregnancy or lactation. Clinical symptoms, serum thyroxine and TRAb, thyroid ultrasound and orbital computed tomography together formed the diagnostic basis. The CDR3 runs 13 residues. The germline CDR1 and CDR2 sequences are SEHNR and FQNEAQ (reference sequence). Trimming removed 4 bases from V and 0 bases from J, with 3 bases in between. To note about this clonotype: Its antigen is as yet unknown.

TCR beta CDR3 region amplification was performed from RNA transcripts. Carried out on the TCR CDR3, a first-round RT-PCR used the HTBI primer set. TCRdb used MiXCR to reprocess the multiplex PCR reads, holding one entry per CDR3 protein. The table lists 380,000 or so distinct CDR3 sequences, about 14% of them singletons. What was sequenced was blood. The chain employs TRBV7-9 and TRBJ2-2; D call uncertain. The receptor comes from a man aged 25 to 40 with Graves' hyperthyroidism that later progressed to Graves' ophthalmopathy. The CDR3 is CASSSSNTGELFF. The DNA for the CDR3 is TGTGCCAGCAGCTCCTCGAACACCGGGGAGCTGTTTTTT.